This record covers a single T cell receptor beta chain. The antigen is unknown. The time point here: week 35, safety follow-up. One vaccine dose held 300 ug of mutant IDH1 20-mer peptide and came with topical imiquimod. Each astrocytoma in the donors was new, WHO grade 3 or 4, IDH1-mutant and ATRX-lost. The germline V gene encodes CDR1 MNHEY and CDR2 SVGAGI. The CDR3 length is 16 residues. The V and J ends lost 2 bases and 8 bases respectively, with 18 bases between them. Sequencing was performed with immunoSEQ multiplex PCR; in TCRdb, only in-frame clones are kept and a portion is missing. The sample lists about 48,000 clones, approximately 80% occurring once. This record comes from a study of a mutant IDH1 vaccine in newly diagnosed glioma. Study overall: Patients received vaccination from 4-6 weeks after radiotherapy alone, or with temozolomide cycles. Study findings and constraints: Pseudoprogression apparently lacked any relation to changes in top peripheral T cell clonotypes.

The sample in question was PBMCs, obtained from a glioma patient whose treatment included an IDH1 peptide vaccine. The sequence was collected from a man aged 35 to 55 with glioma. The chain links TRBV6-5 to TRBJ1-4; TRBD1 might be the D (5 bases). The DNA for the CDR3 is TGTGCCAGCAGTTACGGCTGGGGCCTCAGCGGCGAAAAACTGTTTTTT. Residues: CASSYGWGLSGEKLFF.